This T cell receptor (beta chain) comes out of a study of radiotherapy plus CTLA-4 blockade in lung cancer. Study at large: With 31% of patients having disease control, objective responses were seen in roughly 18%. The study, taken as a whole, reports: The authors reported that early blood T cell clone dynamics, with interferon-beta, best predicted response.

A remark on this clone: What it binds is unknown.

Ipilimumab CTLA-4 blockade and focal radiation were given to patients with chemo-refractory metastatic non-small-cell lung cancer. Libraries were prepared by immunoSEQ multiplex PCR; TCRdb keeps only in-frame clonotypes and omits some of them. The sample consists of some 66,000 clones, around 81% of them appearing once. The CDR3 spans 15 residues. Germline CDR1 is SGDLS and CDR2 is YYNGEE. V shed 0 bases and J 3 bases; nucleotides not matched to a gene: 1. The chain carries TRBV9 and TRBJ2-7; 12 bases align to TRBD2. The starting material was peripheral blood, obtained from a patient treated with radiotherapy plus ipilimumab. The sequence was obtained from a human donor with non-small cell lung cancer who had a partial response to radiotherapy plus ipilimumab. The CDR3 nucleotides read TGTGCCAGCAGCGTAGCTAGCGGGAGGGACTACGAGCAGTACTTC. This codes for CASSVASGRDYEQYF.